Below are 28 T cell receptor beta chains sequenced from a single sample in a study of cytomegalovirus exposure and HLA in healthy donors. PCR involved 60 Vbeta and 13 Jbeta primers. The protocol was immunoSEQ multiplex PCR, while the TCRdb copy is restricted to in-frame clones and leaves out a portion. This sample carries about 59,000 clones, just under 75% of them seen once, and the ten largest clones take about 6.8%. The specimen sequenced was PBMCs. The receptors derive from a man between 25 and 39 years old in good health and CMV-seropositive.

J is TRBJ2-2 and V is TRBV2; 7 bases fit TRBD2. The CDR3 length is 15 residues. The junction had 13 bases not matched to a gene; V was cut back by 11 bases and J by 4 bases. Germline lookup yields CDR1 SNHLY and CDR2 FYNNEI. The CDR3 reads CAHISLGGSTGELFF. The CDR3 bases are TGTGCCCATATCAGCCTCGGGGGGAGCACCGGGGAGCTGTTTTTT.

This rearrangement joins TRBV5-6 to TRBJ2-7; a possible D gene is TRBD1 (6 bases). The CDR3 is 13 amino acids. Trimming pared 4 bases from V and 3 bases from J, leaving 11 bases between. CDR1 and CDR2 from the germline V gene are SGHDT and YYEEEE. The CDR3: CASSRPQGYEQYF. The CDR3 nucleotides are TGTGCCAGCAGCAGACCACAGGGCTACGAGCAGTACTTC.

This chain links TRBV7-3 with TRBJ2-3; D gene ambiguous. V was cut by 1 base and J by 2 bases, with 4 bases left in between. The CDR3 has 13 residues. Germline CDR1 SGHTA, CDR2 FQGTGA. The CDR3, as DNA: TGTGCCAGCAGCTTAAGCTACACAGATACGCAGTATTTT. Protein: CASSLSYTDTQYF.

The CDR3 coding sequence is TGCGCCAGCAGCCAAGAATCGGACACTGAAGCTTTCTTT. Translated: CASSQESDTEAFF. The V gene is TRBV4-1, the J gene TRBJ1-1; D is ambiguous. The CDR3 spans 13 residues. Trimming took 0 bases from V and 3 from J, leaving 5 bases between them. Per germline, CDR1 MGHRA and CDR2 YSYEKL.

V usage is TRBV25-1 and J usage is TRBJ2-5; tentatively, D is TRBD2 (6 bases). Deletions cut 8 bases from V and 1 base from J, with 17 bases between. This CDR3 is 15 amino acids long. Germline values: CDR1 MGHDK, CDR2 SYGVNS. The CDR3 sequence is CASGRRGQGQETQYF. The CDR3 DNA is TGTGCCAGCGGAAGGAGGGGCCAAGGCCAAGAGACCCAGTACTTC.

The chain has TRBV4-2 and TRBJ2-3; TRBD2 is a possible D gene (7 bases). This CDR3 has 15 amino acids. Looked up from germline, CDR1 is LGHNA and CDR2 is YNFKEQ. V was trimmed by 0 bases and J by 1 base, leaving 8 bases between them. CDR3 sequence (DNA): TGTGCCAGCAGCCAAGACGGGGGGCGCACAGATACGCAGTATTTT. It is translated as CASSQDGGRTDTQYF.

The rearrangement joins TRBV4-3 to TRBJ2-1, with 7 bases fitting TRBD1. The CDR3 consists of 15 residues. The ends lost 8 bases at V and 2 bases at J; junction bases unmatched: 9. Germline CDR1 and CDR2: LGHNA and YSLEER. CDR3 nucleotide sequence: TGCGCCAGCGCCACCTCCGGGACAGCCTACAATGAGCAGTTCTTC. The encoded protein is CASATSGTAYNEQFF.

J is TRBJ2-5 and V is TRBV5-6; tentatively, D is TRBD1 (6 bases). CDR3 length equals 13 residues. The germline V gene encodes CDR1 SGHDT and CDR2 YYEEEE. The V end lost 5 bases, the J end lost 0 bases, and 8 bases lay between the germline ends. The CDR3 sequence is CASRRGNQETQYF. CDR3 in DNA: TGTGCCAGCAGGAGGGGGAACCAAGAGACCCAGTACTTC.

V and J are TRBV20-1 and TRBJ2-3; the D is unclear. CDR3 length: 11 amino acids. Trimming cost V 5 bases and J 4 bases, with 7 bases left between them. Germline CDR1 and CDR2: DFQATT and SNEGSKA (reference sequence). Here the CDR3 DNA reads TGCAGTGCTTACCGCGCAGATACGCAGTATTTT. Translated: CSAYRADTQYF.

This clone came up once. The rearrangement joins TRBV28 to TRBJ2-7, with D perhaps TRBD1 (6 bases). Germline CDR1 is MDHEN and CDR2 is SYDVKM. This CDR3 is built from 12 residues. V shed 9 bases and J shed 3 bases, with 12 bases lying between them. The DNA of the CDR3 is TGTGCCAGTCATACAGGGATCTACGAGCAGTACTTC. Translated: CASHTGIYEQYF. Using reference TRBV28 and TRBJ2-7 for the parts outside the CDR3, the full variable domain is DVKVTQSSRYLVKRTGEKVFLECVQDMDHENMFWYRQDPGLGLRLIYFSYDVKMKEKGDIPEGYSVSREKKERFSLILESASTNQTSMYLCASHTGIYEQYFGPGTRLTVT.

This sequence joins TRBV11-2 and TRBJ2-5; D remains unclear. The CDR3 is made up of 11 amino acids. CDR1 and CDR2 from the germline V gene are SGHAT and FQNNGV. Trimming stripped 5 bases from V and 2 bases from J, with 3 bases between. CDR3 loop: CASSPQETQYF. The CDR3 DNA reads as TGTGCCAGCAGCCCACAAGAGACCCAGTACTTC.

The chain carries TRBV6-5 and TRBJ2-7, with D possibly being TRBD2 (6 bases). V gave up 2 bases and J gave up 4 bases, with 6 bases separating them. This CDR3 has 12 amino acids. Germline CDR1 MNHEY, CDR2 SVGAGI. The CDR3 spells CASSYAGYEQYF. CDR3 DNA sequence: TGTGCCAGCAGTTACGCGGGGTACGAGCAGTACTTC.

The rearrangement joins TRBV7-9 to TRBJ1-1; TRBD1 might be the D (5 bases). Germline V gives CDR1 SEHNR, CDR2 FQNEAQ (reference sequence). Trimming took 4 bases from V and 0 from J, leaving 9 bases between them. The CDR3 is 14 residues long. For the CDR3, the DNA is TGTGCCAGCAGCTATCAGGGATTGAACACTGAAGCTTTCTTT. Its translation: CASSYQGLNTEAFF.

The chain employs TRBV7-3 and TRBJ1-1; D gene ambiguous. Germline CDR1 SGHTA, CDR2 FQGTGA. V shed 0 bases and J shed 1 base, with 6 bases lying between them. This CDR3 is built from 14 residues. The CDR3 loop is CASSLTSRNTEAFF. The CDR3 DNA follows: TGTGCCAGCAGCTTAACGTCGAGGAACACTGAAGCTTTCTTT.

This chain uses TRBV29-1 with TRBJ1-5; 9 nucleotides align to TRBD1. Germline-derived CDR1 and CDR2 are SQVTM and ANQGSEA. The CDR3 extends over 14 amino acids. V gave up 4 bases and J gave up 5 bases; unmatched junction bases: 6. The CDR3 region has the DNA TGCAGCGTTGTTACCGGGACAGGGTATCAGCCCCAGCATTTT. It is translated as CSVVTGTGYQPQHF.

CDR3 in DNA: TGTGCCAGCAGCCCCAGGGGATATAGCAATCAGCCCCAGCATTTT. Translating gives CASSPRGYSNQPQHF. The chain carries TRBV28 and TRBJ1-5; tentative D call: TRBD1 (6 bases). V lost 6 bases, J lost 0 bases, and 12 bases lay in between. From germline, CDR1 is MDHEN and CDR2 SYDVKM. This CDR3 spans 15 amino acids.

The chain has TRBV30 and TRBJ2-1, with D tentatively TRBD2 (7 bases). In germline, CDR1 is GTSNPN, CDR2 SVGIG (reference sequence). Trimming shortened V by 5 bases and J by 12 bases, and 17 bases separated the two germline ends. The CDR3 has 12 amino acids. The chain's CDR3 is CAWGGSTGGQFF. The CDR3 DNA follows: TGTGCCTGGGGGGGCTCCACGGGAGGGCAGTTCTTC.

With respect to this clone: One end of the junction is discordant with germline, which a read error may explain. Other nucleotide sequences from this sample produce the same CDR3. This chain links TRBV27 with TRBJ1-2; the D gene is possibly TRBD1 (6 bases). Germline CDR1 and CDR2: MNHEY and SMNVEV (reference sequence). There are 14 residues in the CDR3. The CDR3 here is CASSLGATERGYTF. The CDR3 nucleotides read TGCGCCAGCAGTTTGGGGGCTACAGAACGCGGCTACACCTTC.

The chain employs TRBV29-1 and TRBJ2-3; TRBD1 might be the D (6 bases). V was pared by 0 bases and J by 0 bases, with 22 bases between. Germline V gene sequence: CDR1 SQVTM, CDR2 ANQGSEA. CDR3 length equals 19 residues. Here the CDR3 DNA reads TGCAGCGTTGAAGATACCGGGATAGGGGGAGCATTTAGCACAGATACGCAGTATTTT. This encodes CSVEDTGIGGAFSTDTQYF.

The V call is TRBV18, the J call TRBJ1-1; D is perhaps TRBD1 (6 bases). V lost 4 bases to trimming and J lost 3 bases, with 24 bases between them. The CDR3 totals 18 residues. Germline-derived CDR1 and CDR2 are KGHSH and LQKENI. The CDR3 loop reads CASSRVPGHPKEDTEAFF. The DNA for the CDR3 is TGTGCCAGCTCACGGGTTCCGGGACACCCCAAAGAGGACACTGAAGCTTTCTTT. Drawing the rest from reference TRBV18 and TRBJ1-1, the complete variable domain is NAGVMQNPRHLVRRRGQEARLRCSPMKGHSHVYWYRQLPEEGLKFMVYLQKENIIDESGMPKERFSAEFPKEGPSILRIQQVVRGDSAAYFCASSRVPGHPKEDTEAFFGQGTRLTVV.

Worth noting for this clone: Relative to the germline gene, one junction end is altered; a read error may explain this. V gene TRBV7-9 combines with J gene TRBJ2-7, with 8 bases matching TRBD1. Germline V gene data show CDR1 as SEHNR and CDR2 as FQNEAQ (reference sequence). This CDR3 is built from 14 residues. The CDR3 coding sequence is TGTACCAGCAGCCCCAGGGACAGGAGAGACGAGCAGTACTTC. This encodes CTSSPRDRRDEQYF.

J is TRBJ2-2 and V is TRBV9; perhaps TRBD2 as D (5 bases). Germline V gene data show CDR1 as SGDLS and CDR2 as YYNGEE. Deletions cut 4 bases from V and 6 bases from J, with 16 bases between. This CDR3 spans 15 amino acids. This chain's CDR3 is CASSPRAVAPGELFF. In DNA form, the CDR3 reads TGTGCCAGCAGCCCCCGAGCGGTGGCCCCCGGGGAGCTGTTTTTT.

CDR3 loop: CATSRGSSSYEQYF. The CDR3 coding sequence is TGTGCCACCAGCAGAGGGTCTAGCTCCTACGAGCAGTACTTC. The rearrangement uses TRBV15 and TRBJ2-7; D is unclear. Germline V lookup: CDR1 LNHNV, CDR2 YYDKDF (reference sequence). V was cut by 1 base and J by 0 bases, with 7 bases left in between. The CDR3 spans 14 residues.

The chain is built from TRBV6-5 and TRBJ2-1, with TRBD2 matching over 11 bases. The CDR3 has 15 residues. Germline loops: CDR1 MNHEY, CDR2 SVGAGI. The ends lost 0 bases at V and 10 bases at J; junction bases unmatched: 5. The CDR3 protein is CASSYSSGGAREQFF. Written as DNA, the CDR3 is TGTGCCAGCAGTTACTCTAGCGGGGGGGCCCGGGAGCAGTTCTTC.

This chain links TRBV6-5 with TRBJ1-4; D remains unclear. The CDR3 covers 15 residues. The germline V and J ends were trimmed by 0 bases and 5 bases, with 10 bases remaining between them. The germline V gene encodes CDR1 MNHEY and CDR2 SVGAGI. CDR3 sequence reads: CASSYSTGTNEKLFF. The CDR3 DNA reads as TGTGCCAGCAGTTACTCGACGGGAACAAATGAAAAACTGTTTTTT.

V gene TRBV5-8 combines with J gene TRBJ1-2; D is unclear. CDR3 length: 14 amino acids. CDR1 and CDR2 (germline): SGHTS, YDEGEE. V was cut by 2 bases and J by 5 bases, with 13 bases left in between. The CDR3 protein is CASSFPAARYGYTF. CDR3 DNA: TGTGCCAGCAGCTTCCCAGCGGCTAGGTATGGCTACACCTTC.

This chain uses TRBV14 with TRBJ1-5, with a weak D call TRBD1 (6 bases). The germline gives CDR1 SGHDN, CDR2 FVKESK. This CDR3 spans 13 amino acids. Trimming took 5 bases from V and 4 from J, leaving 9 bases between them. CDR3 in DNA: TGTGCCAGCAGCATCGACAGGAATCAGCCCCAGCATTTT. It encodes CASSIDRNQPQHF.

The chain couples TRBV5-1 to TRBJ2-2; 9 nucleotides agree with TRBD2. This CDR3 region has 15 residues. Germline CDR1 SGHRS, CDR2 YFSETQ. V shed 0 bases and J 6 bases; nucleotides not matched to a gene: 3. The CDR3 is CASSLVAGAAGELFF. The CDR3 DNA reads TGCGCCAGCAGCTTGGTAGCGGGGGCGGCCGGGGAGCTGTTTTTT.